This T cell receptor beta chain was profiled in a study of cytomegalovirus exposure and HLA in healthy donors. Study-level results: For most TCR sequences rarity was the rule, although some public TCRs occurred in many donors. Prior analysis indicated that the majority of TCR beta V segments exhibited productivity approximately 87% or approximately 30% of the time.

Concerning this clone: As yet, its antigen is unknown.

PCR used 60 Vbeta primers and 13 Jbeta primers. Assay: immunoSEQ multiplex PCR; the TCRdb copy retains only in-frame clones and omits some. In the table there are 130,000 to 150,000 clones, more than 60% of which are singletons. The specimen sequenced was PBMCs. The receptor was derived from a woman aged 45-60 years in good health and CMV-seropositive.

Written as DNA, the CDR3 is TGTGCCAGCAGCATAAGACTAGCGGGGTTGAAAGAGACCCAGTACTTC. It encodes CASSIRLAGLKETQYF. This chain uses TRBV5-4 with TRBJ2-5; 11 nucleotides agree with TRBD2. V was pared by 4 bases and J by 3 bases, with 8 bases of the junction left unmatched. Germline lookup yields CDR1 SGHNT and CDR2 YYREEE (reference sequence). This CDR3 has 16 residues.